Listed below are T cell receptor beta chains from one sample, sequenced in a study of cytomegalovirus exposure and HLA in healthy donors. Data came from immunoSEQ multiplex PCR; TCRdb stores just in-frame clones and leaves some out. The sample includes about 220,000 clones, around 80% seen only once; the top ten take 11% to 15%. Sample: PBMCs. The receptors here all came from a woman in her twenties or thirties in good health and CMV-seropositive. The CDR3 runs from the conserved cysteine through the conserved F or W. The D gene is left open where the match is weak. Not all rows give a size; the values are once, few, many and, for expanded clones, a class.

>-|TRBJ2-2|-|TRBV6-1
CASSEMRTFSAGELFF
TGTGCCAGCAGTGAAATGAGAACTTTCTCAGCCGGGGAGCTGTTTTTT
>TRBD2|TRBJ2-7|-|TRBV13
CASSSRTSGRASYEQYF
TGTGCCAGCAGCTCCCGGACTAGCGGGAGGGCCAGTTACGAGCAGTACTTC
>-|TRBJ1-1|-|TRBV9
CASSVGEQNTEAFF
TGTGCCAGCAGCGTAGGTGAGCAGAACACTGAAGCTTTCTTT
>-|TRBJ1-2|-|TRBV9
CASSTDTTNYGYTF
TGTGCCAGCAGCACAGACACAACTAACTATGGCTACACCTTC
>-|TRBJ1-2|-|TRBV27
CASSLTIWPGTSIYGYTF
TGTGCCAGCAGTTTAACTATTTGGCCAGGGACCTCTATTTATGGCTACACCTTC
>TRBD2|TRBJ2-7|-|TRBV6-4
CARSGGRGTYEQYF
TGTGCCAGGAGTGGGGGGAGGGGAACCTACGAGCAGTACTTC
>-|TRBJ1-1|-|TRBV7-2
CASSPDGGRTEAFF
TGTGCCAGCAGCCCGGATGGGGGGCGCACTGAAGCTTTCTTT
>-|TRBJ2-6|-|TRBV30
CAWSNTDRGANVLTF
TGTGCCTGGAGCAATACTGATAGGGGGGCCAACGTCCTGACTTTC
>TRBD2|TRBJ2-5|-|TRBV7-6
CASSSGLAGGETQYF
TGTGCCAGCAGCTCGGGACTAGCGGGAGGAGAGACCCAGTACTTC
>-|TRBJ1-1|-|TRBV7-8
CASTYPGPEAFF
TGTGCCAGCACCTACCCCGGCCCTGAAGCTTTCTTT
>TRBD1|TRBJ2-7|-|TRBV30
CAWSRGQGAYEQYF
TGTGCCTGGAGCAGGGGACAGGGGGCGTACGAGCAGTACTTC
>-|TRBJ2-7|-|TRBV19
CASSPRPGSGLYYEQYF
TGTGCCAGTAGTCCCCGCCCCGGAAGCGGTCTGTACTACGAGCAGTACTTC
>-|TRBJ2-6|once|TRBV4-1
CASSLRSLSGTRGANVLTF
TGCGCCAGCAGCCTACGTTCGTTATCAGGGACGAGGGGGGCCAACGTCCTGACTTTC
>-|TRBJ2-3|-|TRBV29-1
CSVVWRKQDRRTDTQYF
TGCAGCGTTGTCTGGCGGAAACAGGACCGTCGCACAGATACGCAGTATTTT
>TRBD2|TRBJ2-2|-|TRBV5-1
CASSSGLAGGTGELFF
TGCGCCAGCAGCTCCGGACTAGCGGGAGGCACCGGGGAGCTGTTTTTT
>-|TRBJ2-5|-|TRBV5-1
CASSLGSGLNSWETQYF
TGCGCCAGCAGCTTGGGAAGCGGCCTAAATAGTTGGGAGACCCAGTACTTC
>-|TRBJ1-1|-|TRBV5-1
CASSLWSGPEAFF
TGCGCCAGCAGCTTGTGGTCCGGACCCGAAGCTTTCTTT
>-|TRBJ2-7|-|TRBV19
CASRHGESREQYF
TGTGCCAGTCGACACGGGGAATCGAGGGAGCAGTACTTC
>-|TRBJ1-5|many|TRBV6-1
CASSEGASASQPQHF
TGTGCCAGCAGTGAGGGGGCCTCGGCAAGTCAGCCCCAGCATTTT
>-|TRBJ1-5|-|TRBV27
CASSLFYSQPQHF
TGTGCCAGCAGTTTATTCTACTCTCAGCCCCAGCATTTT
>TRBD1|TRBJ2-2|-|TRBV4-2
CASSHGQGANTGELFF
TGTGCCAGCAGTCATGGACAGGGGGCGAACACCGGGGAGCTGTTTTTT
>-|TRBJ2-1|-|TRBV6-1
CASSFTPNEQFF
TGTGCCAGCAGTTTCACCCCCAATGAGCAGTTCTTC
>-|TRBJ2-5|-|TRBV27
CASSFRALEVETQYF
TGTGCCAGCAGTTTTAGGGCGCTTGAGGTGGAGACCCAGTACTTC
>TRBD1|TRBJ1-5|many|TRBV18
CASSPDRGVSNQPQHF
TGTGCCAGCTCACCGGACAGGGGAGTTAGCAATCAGCCCCAGCATTTT
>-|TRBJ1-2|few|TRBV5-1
CASSPSDSTGYTF
TGCGCCAGCAGCCCTAGCGACAGTACCGGCTACACCTTC
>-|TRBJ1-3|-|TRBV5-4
CAYSGRSSGNTIYF
TGTGCTTATTCGGGTCGGAGCTCTGGAAACACCATATATTTT
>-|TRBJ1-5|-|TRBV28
CASSLAQLNQPQHF
TGTGCCAGCAGTTTGGCCCAGCTCAATCAGCCCCAGCATTTT
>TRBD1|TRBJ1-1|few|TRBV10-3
CAISDRDRGHTEAFF
TGTGCCATCAGTGACCGGGACAGGGGGCATACTGAAGCTTTCTTT
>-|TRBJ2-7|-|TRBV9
CASSVEGSSYEQYF
TGTGCCAGCAGCGTAGAAGGGAGCTCCTACGAGCAGTACTTC